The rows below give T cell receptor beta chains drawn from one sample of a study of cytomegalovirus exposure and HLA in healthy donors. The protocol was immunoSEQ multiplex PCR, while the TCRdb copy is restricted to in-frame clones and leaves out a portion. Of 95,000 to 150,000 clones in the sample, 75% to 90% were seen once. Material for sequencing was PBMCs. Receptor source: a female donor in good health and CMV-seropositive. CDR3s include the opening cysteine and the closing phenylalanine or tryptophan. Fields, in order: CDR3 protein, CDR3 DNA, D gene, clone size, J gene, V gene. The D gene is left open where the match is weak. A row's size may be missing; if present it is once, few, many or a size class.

CATLTGGDEKLFF	TGTGCCACCTTAACAGGGGGTGACGAAAAACTGTTTTTT	TRBD1	.	TRBJ1-4	TRBV28
CASSASQRGQGAYEQYF	TGTGCCAGCAGCGCCTCTCAAAGGGGACAGGGTGCCTACGAGCAGTACTTC	TRBD1	.	TRBJ2-7	TRBV9
CASSPRSGSSTDTQYF	TGTGCCAGCTCACCACGGAGTGGGAGTAGCACAGATACGCAGTATTTT	.	.	TRBJ2-3	TRBV18
CASSFTLNGANVLTF	TGCGCCAGCAGCTTTACATTGAACGGGGCCAACGTCCTGACTTTC	.	.	TRBJ2-6	TRBV5-1
CASTDPGTATDTQYF	TGTGCCAGCACCGACCCCGGGACAGCTACAGATACGCAGTATTTT	TRBD1	.	TRBJ2-3	TRBV28
CASKLWDREYDEQYF	TGCGCCAGCAAGCTTTGGGACAGGGAGTATGACGAGCAGTACTTC	TRBD1	once	TRBJ2-7	TRBV5-1
CASSQTGTAYGYTF	TGTGCCAGCAGCCAGACCGGGACAGCCTATGGCTACACCTTC	TRBD1	.	TRBJ1-2	TRBV16
CAWSPGQASTDTQYF	TGTGCCTGGAGTCCAGGGCAGGCGTCCACAGATACGCAGTATTTT	.	.	TRBJ2-3	TRBV30
CASSPPGAMNTEAFF	TGTGCCAGCAGCCCGCCAGGGGCCATGAACACTGAAGCTTTCTTT	.	.	TRBJ1-1	TRBV7-2
CASSPYRLAGGYEQYF	TGTGCCAGCAGCCCTTATAGACTAGCGGGGGGCTACGAGCAGTACTTC	TRBD2	.	TRBJ2-7	TRBV7-8
CASGRDRGEVGELFF	TGTGCTAGTGGGCGGGACAGGGGCGAAGTCGGGGAGCTGTTTTTT	TRBD1	once	TRBJ2-2	TRBV12-5
CASSLTGAGDQPQHF	TGTGCCAGCTCACTTACAGGGGCAGGGGATCAGCCCCAGCATTTT	TRBD1	.	TRBJ1-5	TRBV18
CSGITGEKLFF	TGCAGTGGGATAACAGGAGAAAAACTGTTTTTT	.	.	TRBJ1-4	TRBV20-1
CASSESDRGNSPLHF	TGTGCCAGCAGTGAATCGGACAGGGGAAATTCACCCCTCCACTTT	TRBD1	.	TRBJ1-6	TRBV25-1
CASSPGGNNSPLHF	TGTGCCTCCTCCCCAGGGGGTAATAATTCACCCCTCCACTTT	TRBD1	once	TRBJ1-6	TRBV30
CASSQQGAMTEAFF	TGTGCCAGCTCGCAGCAGGGGGCGATGACTGAAGCTTTCTTT	TRBD1	.	TRBJ1-1	TRBV18
CASSGTGGRGETQYF	TGTGCCAGTAGCGGGACAGGGGGCCGGGGGGAGACCCAGTACTTC	TRBD1	.	TRBJ2-5	TRBV2
CASSSGTSPSTDTQYF	TGTGCCAGCAGTTCAGGGACTAGCCCTAGCACAGATACGCAGTATTTT	TRBD2	.	TRBJ2-3	TRBV28
CASSLGQANTEAFF	TGTGCCAGCTCACTAGGACAGGCGAACACTGAAGCTTTCTTT	TRBD1	.	TRBJ1-1	TRBV18
CASSYGGDRGDGYTF	TGTGCCAGCAGTTACGGGGGAGACAGGGGCGACGGCTACACCTTC	TRBD1	.	TRBJ1-2	TRBV6-6
CASSLGGGLYEQYF	TGCGCCAGCAGCTTGGGGGGGGGTCTCTACGAGCAGTACTTC	TRBD2	.	TRBJ2-7	TRBV5-1
CASRRQGSTEAFF	TGTGCCAGCAGGAGACAGGGGTCCACTGAAGCTTTCTTT	TRBD1	.	TRBJ1-1	TRBV11-2
CASSLGGASYNEQFF	TGTGCCAGCAGTTTAGGCGGGGCGTCCTACAATGAGCAGTTCTTC	.	.	TRBJ2-1	TRBV28
CASSPGGGAGANVLTF	TGTGCCAGCAGTCCAGGGGGAGGAGCTGGGGCCAACGTCCTGACTTTC	.	few	TRBJ2-6	TRBV2
CASSLTGLANEQFF	TGCGCCAGCAGCTTAACAGGGCTGGCCAATGAGCAGTTCTTC	.	.	TRBJ2-1	TRBV5-1
CASSPSGGEGTDTQYF	TGTGCCAGCAGCCCAAGCGGGGGTGAGGGCACAGATACGCAGTATTTT	TRBD2	.	TRBJ2-3	TRBV5-4
CASSPPFAGETEAFF	TGTGCCAGCTCACCACCGTTCGCAGGGGAAACTGAAGCTTTCTTT	.	.	TRBJ1-1	TRBV18
CASSLGGGAGTGELFF	TGTGCCAGCAGCTTAGGAGGGGGGGCCGGAACCGGGGAGCTGTTTTTT	.	.	TRBJ2-2	TRBV7-9
CASSFRQGVQETQYF	TGTGCCAGCAGCTTTCGACAGGGCGTTCAAGAGACCCAGTACTTC	TRBD1	.	TRBJ2-5	TRBV9
CASSSPGLGDSEQYF	TGTGCCAGCAGTTCACCGGGACTAGGCGATAGTGAGCAGTACTTC	TRBD2	.	TRBJ2-7	TRBV6-5
CSVAGGREEAQYF	TGCAGCGTGGCAGGGGGAAGGGAAGAGGCCCAGTACTTC	TRBD1	.	TRBJ2-5	TRBV29-1
CSVRGAGTNQPQHF	TGCAGCGTCCGAGGGGCAGGGACAAATCAGCCCCAGCATTTT	.	.	TRBJ1-5	TRBV29-1
CASSPRQAGPAGAETQYF	TGTGCCAGCTCACCACGACAGGCCGGGCCCGCAGGCGCAGAGACCCAGTACTTC	.	.	TRBJ2-5	TRBV18
CASTKGANYGYTF	TGTGCCAGCACTAAGGGGGCAAACTATGGCTACACCTTC	TRBD1	.	TRBJ1-2	TRBV27
CASSVMPGLPYGYTF	TGTGCCAGCAGCGTAATGCCAGGGCTTCCCTATGGCTACACCTTC	.	.	TRBJ1-2	TRBV9
CASRTAPNSPLHF	TGTGCCAGCCGGACAGCCCCTAATTCACCCCTCCACTTT	.	.	TRBJ1-6	TRBV6-4
CASSYSRTYEQYF	TGTGCCAGCAGTTACTCGAGAACCTACGAGCAGTACTTC	.	.	TRBJ2-7	TRBV6-5
CASSRAYAGTGRGYTEAFF	TGCGCCAGCAGCCGAGCTTACGCCGGGACAGGGAGGGGGTACACTGAAGCTTTCTTT	TRBD1	.	TRBJ1-1	TRBV4-3
CASRSGTNPYEQYF	TGTGCCAGCAGATCCGGGACTAATCCCTACGAGCAGTACTTC	TRBD2	.	TRBJ2-7	TRBV5-4
CASSFSGNNQPQHF	TGTGCCAGCAGTTTCAGCGGGAACAATCAGCCCCAGCATTTT	.	.	TRBJ1-5	TRBV6-5
CASTGSGFLYHYGYTF	TGTGCCAGCACCGGATCAGGGTTTTTGTACCACTATGGCTACACCTTC	.	.	TRBJ1-2	TRBV28
CASSRQGTYNEQFF	TGTGCCAGCAGCCGACAGGGGACCTACAATGAGCAGTTCTTC	TRBD1	.	TRBJ2-1	TRBV5-4
CASKGHNEQFF	TGTGCCAGTAAGGGGCACAATGAGCAGTTCTTC	.	.	TRBJ2-1	TRBV19
CATSRDRGQAVDKLSEAFF	TGTGCCACCAGCAGAGATCGGGGACAGGCGGTGGATAAGCTTTCTGAAGCTTTCTTT	TRBD1	.	TRBJ1-1	TRBV15
CASSDYQLNTEAFF	TGTGCCAGCAGTGACTACCAACTGAACACTGAAGCTTTCTTT	.	.	TRBJ1-1	TRBV2
CASSTGQDGYTF	TGTGCCAGCAGTACGGGACAGGATGGCTACACCTTC	TRBD1	.	TRBJ1-2	TRBV6-5
CASRGNEKLFF	TGTGCCAGCAGGGGCAACGAAAAACTGTTTTTT	.	.	TRBJ1-4	TRBV6-6
CAGQRFSSYNEQFF	TGTGCCGGGCAGCGGTTTAGCTCCTACAATGAGCAGTTCTTC	.	.	TRBJ2-1	TRBV21-1
CASSLAQGAKAEAFF	TGTGCCAGCAGCTTAGCGCAGGGGGCGAAGGCTGAAGCTTTCTTT	TRBD1	.	TRBJ1-1	TRBV7-9
CASSYRLTGVDNSPLHF	TGTGCCAGCAGCTACCGGTTGACGGGGGTGGATAATTCACCCCTCCACTTT	.	.	TRBJ1-6	TRBV5-6
CASSSLSDTQYF	TGTGCCAGCAGCTCCCTTTCCGATACGCAGTATTTT	.	.	TRBJ2-3	TRBV7-9
CASSDSGDGYTF	TGTGCCAGCAGTGACTCCGGAGATGGCTACACCTTC	.	.	TRBJ1-2	TRBV6-4
CASSAPGQYTGELFF	TGTGCCAGCAGCGCTCCGGGACAGTACACCGGGGAGCTGTTTTTT	TRBD1	.	TRBJ2-2	TRBV28
CASSLAITGSFFSGANVLTF	TGTGCCAGCAGCTTGGCGATAACGGGGTCCTTTTTCTCTGGGGCCAACGTCCTGACTTTC	.	.	TRBJ2-6	TRBV5-8
CAISGEENTEAFF	TGTGCCATCAGTGGGGAGGAGAACACTGAAGCTTTCTTT	.	.	TRBJ1-1	TRBV10-3